What follows are 27 T cell receptor beta chains derived from one specimen sequenced in a study of cytotoxic CD8 clonotypes in ibrutinib-treated CLL. The table came from immunoSEQ multiplex PCR; TCRdb's copy has only in-frame clones and leaves some out. The table has tens of thousands of clones, just over 85% seen once. This specimen consisted of PBMCs, obtained before ibrutinib treatment. Every receptor here comes from a human donor with chronic lymphocytic leukemia.

This chain links TRBV27 with TRBJ2-2; possibly TRBD2 for D (6 bases). Trimming pared 7 bases from V and 6 bases from J, leaving 18 bases between. This CDR3 spans 15 amino acids. Germline V gives CDR1 MNHEY, CDR2 SMNVEV (reference sequence). This CDR3 reads CASKSRSGSPGELFF. The CDR3 nucleotides read TGTGCCAGCAAAAGTCGAAGCGGGTCGCCCGGGGAGCTGTTTTTT.

The rearrangement links TRBV29-1 to TRBJ2-7; the D gene could be TRBD1 or TRBD2 (5 bases each). Between the trimmed V and J ends, which lost 5 bases and 3 bases, there was a span of 14 bases. Germline-derived CDR1 and CDR2 are SQVTM and ANQGSEA. This CDR3 comprises 13 residues. The CDR3 here is CSVSGTGNYEQYF. As DNA, the CDR3 is TGCAGCGTTTCCGGGACCGGAAACTACGAGCAGTACTTC.

The rearrangement uses TRBV2 and TRBJ1-1; the D is unclear. The CDR3 runs to 14 residues. Germline V gene lookup returns CDR1 SNHLY and CDR2 FYNNEI. V was cut by 1 base and J by 3 bases, with 9 bases left in between. CDR3 amino acids: CASSEGGGHTEAFF. The CDR3 bases are TGTGCCAGCAGTGAAGGGGGAGGCCACACTGAAGCTTTCTTT.

V is TRBV18 and J is TRBJ2-7, with TRBD1 as a possible D gene (6 bases). V was pared by 3 bases and J by 0 bases, with 15 bases between. Germline V gives CDR1 KGHSH, CDR2 LQKENI. The CDR3 spans 16 residues. The CDR3 region has the DNA TGTGCCAGCTCACCGGCGACAGGAAGCTACTCCTACGAGCAGTACTTC. The encoded protein is CASSPATGSYSYEQYF. The entire variable domain, with the rest obtained from reference TRBV18 and TRBJ2-7, is as follows: NAGVMQNPRHLVRRRGQEARLRCSPMKGHSHVYWYRQLPEEGLKFMVYLQKENIIDESGMPKERFSAEFPKEGPSILRIQQVVRGDSAAYFCASSPATGSYSYEQYFGPGTRLTVT.

This chain joins TRBV19 and TRBJ1-5, with D maybe TRBD1 (5 bases). The V and J ends lost 6 bases and 5 bases respectively, with 17 bases between them. CDR1 and CDR2 (germline): LNHDA, SQIVND (reference sequence). The CDR3 covers 15 residues. The CDR3 protein is CASSRGPTTDQPQHF. Written as DNA, the CDR3 is TGTGCCAGTAGCCGGGGACCGACCACGGATCAGCCCCAGCATTTT.

The CDR3 reads CASSALDKGNQPQHF. CDR3 in DNA: TGTGCCAGCTCAGCCCTCGACAAGGGCAATCAGCCCCAGCATTTT. The chain employs TRBV18 and TRBJ1-5, with unresolved D. The CDR3 length is 15 residues. In germline, CDR1 is KGHSH, CDR2 LQKENI. Trimming pared 5 bases from V and 2 bases from J, leaving 13 bases between.

This clone was seen a few times. V and J are TRBV5-6 and TRBJ1-5, with unresolved D. Trimming pared 3 bases from V and 5 bases from J, leaving 9 bases between. Germline CDR1 is SGHDT and CDR2 is YYEEEE. This CDR3 has 13 amino acids. As DNA, the CDR3 is TGTGCCAGCAGCTACAGAGCCTATCAGCCCCAGCATTTT. Its protein is CASSYRAYQPQHF. The entire variable domain, with the rest obtained from reference TRBV5-6 and TRBJ1-5, is as follows: DAGVTQSPTHLIKTRGQQVTLRCSPKSGHDTVSWYQQALGQGPQFIFQYYEEEERQRGNFPDRFSGHQFPNYSSELNVNALLLGDSALYLCASSYRAYQPQHFGDGTRLSIL.

The rearrangement joins TRBV29-1 to TRBJ1-2; D gene ambiguous. CDR1 SQVTM and CDR2 ANQGSEA come from the germline V gene. Trimming took 1 base from V and 0 from J, leaving 15 bases between them. This CDR3 is 16 amino acids long. CDR3 in DNA: TGCAGCGTTGAAGTTAGGGCCGGCCGGCCTAACTATGGCTACACCTTC. Residues: CSVEVRAGRPNYGYTF.

The chain links TRBV30 to TRBJ2-3, with D tentatively TRBD2 (5 bases). Between the trimmed V and J ends, which lost 3 bases and 0 bases, there was a span of 7 bases. This CDR3 region has 13 residues. Germline assignment: CDR1 GTSNPN and CDR2 SVGIG (reference sequence). For the CDR3, the DNA is TGTGCCTGGAGACGGGGAAGCACAGATACGCAGTATTTT. It codes for CAWRRGSTDTQYF.

This clone occurred a few times. The V call is TRBV19, the J call TRBJ2-2; D not certain. Germline V gene lookup returns CDR1 LNHDA and CDR2 SQIVND (reference sequence). The CDR3 length is 15 residues. V shed 8 bases and J shed 2 bases, with 15 bases lying between them. The CDR3 sequence: CASAFGNANTGELFF. The CDR3 region has the DNA TGTGCCAGTGCTTTTGGCAACGCAAACACCGGGGAGCTGTTTTTT.

This clone was observed a few times. The rearrangement joins TRBV2 to TRBJ2-7; the match to TRBD2 covers 8 bases. CDR3 length equals 14 residues. Germline V gene lookup returns CDR1 SNHLY and CDR2 FYNNEI. V lost 6 bases, J lost 4 bases, and 8 bases stayed unmatched. CDR3 coding DNA: TGTGCCAGCAGGAGGACTAGCAGACTATACGAGCAGTACTTC. Protein sequence: CASRRTSRLYEQYF.

This chain joins TRBV5-1 and TRBJ2-2; D gene ambiguous. The CDR3 spans 15 residues. Germline CDR1 is SGHRS and CDR2 is YFSETQ. V lost 1 base, J lost 0 bases, and 7 bases lay in between. The CDR3, as DNA: TGCGCCAGCAGCTTGATACAGACGAACACCGGGGAGCTGTTTTTT. It specifies CASSLIQTNTGELFF. The full variable domain, rest sourced from reference TRBV5-1 and TRBJ2-2, is KAGVTQTPRYLIKTRGQQVTLSCSPISGHRSVSWYQQTPGQGLQFLFEYFSETQRNKGNFPGRFSGRQFSNSRSEMNVSTLELGDSALYLCASSLIQTNTGELFFGEGSRLTVL.

In DNA, the CDR3 is TGTGCCAGCAGCCCGGGGGTAGGTGGCTACACCTTC. Protein product: CASSPGVGGYTF. This chain connects TRBV7-3 to TRBJ1-2, with D perhaps matching TRBD1 (5 bases). The V end was cut by 5 bases, the J end by 7 bases, with 11 bases between. This CDR3 has 12 amino acids. CDR1 is SGHTA, CDR2 FQGTGA, per germline.

This clone came up once. The V and J genes are TRBV9 and TRBJ2-7; maybe TRBD2 (6 bases). From germline, CDR1 is SGDLS and CDR2 YYNGEE. CDR3 size: 13 residues. V was pared by 3 bases and J by 3 bases, with 10 bases between. In DNA form, the CDR3 reads TGTGCCAGCAGCGAGGGACTGAGCTACGAGCAGTACTTC. Amino acids: CASSEGLSYEQYF.

This sequence joins TRBV7-9 and TRBJ1-1; D may be TRBD1 (6 bases). Trimming took off 5 bases at V and 6 bases at J, with 7 bases between the two ends. Germline loops: CDR1 SEHNR, CDR2 FQNEAQ (reference sequence). The CDR3 runs to 11 residues. The CDR3 spells CASSPGAEAFF. CDR3 nucleotides: TGTGCCAGCAGCCCAGGGGCTGAAGCTTTCTTT.

In its sample, this clone was seen a few times. The chain has TRBV28 and TRBJ2-5; possibly TRBD1 for D (5 bases). The CDR3 has 15 amino acids. Germline V gene sequence: CDR1 MDHEN, CDR2 SYDVKM. Trimming shortened V by 4 bases and J by 1 base, and 13 bases separated the two germline ends. The CDR3 spells CASSSSRVPQETQYF. CDR3 in DNA: TGTGCCAGCAGTTCGTCCAGGGTCCCCCAAGAGACCCAGTACTTC.

The chain joins TRBV5-1 to TRBJ1-1, with 10 bases aligning to TRBD1. Germline V lookup: CDR1 SGHRS, CDR2 YFSETQ. This CDR3 spans 18 amino acids. Trimming at V came to 4 bases and at J to 5 bases, leaving 17 bases not matched to a gene. Here the CDR3 DNA reads TGCGCCAGCAGCGCGGGACAGGGGCAAGCCAGGCGTGGGACTGAAGCTTTCTTT. Encoded protein: CASSAGQGQARRGTEAFF.

This clone has more than one count but fewer than ten. The chain uses TRBV5-1 and TRBJ1-5, with 7 nucleotides matching TRBD1. Germline V gives CDR1 SGHRS, CDR2 YFSETQ. This CDR3 region has 14 residues. Losses at the gene ends were 0 bases for V and 5 bases for J; bases not matched to a gene: 2. CDR3 DNA sequence: TGCGCCAGCAGCTTGGAGGGGACAGATCAGCCCCAGCATTTT. Protein sequence: CASSLEGTDQPQHF.

DNA for the CDR3: TGTGCCAGCAGTCCCGACCATAGCGGGAGTCGCAATGAGCAGTTCTTC. Translating it yields CASSPDHSGSRNEQFF. The gene calls are TRBV7-2 and TRBJ2-1; the match to TRBD2 covers 9 bases. Germline values: CDR1 SGHTA, CDR2 FQGNSA. The CDR3 is 16 residues long. V lost 6 bases and J lost 6; bases outside the gene matches: 12.

The rearrangement uses TRBV18 and TRBJ1-2, with a weak D call TRBD1 (6 bases). Germline-derived CDR1 and CDR2 are KGHSH and LQKENI. The CDR3 is 14 amino acids. The V end lost 6 bases, the J end lost 8 bases, and 19 bases lay between the germline ends. CDR3 loop: CASSVPGGVGGYTF. In DNA form, the CDR3 reads TGTGCCAGCTCTGTGCCGGGGGGCGTCGGAGGCTACACCTTC.

The chain carries TRBV2 and TRBJ1-2, with D uncertain. CDR1 SNHLY and CDR2 FYNNEI come from the germline V gene. CDR3 length: 19 residues. Trimming stripped 1 base from V and 4 bases from J, with 25 bases between. CDR3 residues: CASSEEAWQAGVRSYGYTF. Written as DNA, the CDR3 is TGTGCCAGCAGTGAAGAAGCCTGGCAGGCCGGGGTACGGTCCTATGGCTACACCTTC.

J is TRBJ2-3 and V is TRBV27, with TRBD1 identical over 9 bases. V lost 6 bases, J lost 4 bases, and 2 bases stayed unmatched. The CDR3 covers 13 residues. The germline V gene has CDR1 MNHEY and CDR2 SMNVEV (reference sequence). CDR3 residues: CASRWTGADTQYF. In DNA, the CDR3 is TGTGCCAGCAGGTGGACAGGGGCAGATACGCAGTATTTT.

The rearrangement uses TRBV6-1 and TRBJ1-2; 9 bases are a match to TRBD1. CDR1 and CDR2 from the germline V gene are MNHNS and SASEGT. V shed 6 bases and J 6 bases; nucleotides not matched to a gene: 8. The CDR3 is 14 residues long. CDR3 nucleotide sequence: TGTGCCAGCAGCCCAAGGACAGGGGTGGATGGCTACACCTTC. This translates into CASSPRTGVDGYTF.

V is TRBV30 and J is TRBJ1-2, with D uncertain. The CDR3 loop spans 13 amino acids. The V end lost 5 bases, the J end lost 4 bases, and 14 bases lay between the germline ends. The germline V gene has CDR1 GTSNPN and CDR2 SVGIG (reference sequence). The CDR3 is CAWDLPSGYGYTF. As DNA, the CDR3 is TGTGCCTGGGATCTTCCCTCGGGCTATGGCTACACCTTC.

V and J are TRBV2 and TRBJ2-1; 7 positions match TRBD2. This CDR3 spans 15 amino acids. Per the germline V gene, CDR1 is SNHLY and CDR2 is FYNNEI. V trimming: 3 bases; J trimming: 0 bases; junction bases outside the gene matches: 2. The CDR3 spells CASSDLAVSYNEQFF. The DNA for the CDR3 is TGTGCCAGCAGTGATCTAGCGGTCTCCTACAATGAGCAGTTCTTC.

This rearrangement joins TRBV6-6 to TRBJ2-7; 8 bases line up with TRBD1. Unmatched junction bases numbered 9, after V lost 2 bases and J lost 6 bases. This CDR3 has 15 residues. Germline V gene data show CDR1 as MNHNY and CDR2 as SVGAGI (reference sequence). The CDR3 spells CASSYPLQGAGEQYF. In nucleotides, the CDR3 is TGTGCCAGCAGTTACCCCCTCCAGGGGGCGGGCGAGCAGTACTTC.

The chain combines TRBV7-6 with TRBJ2-2; the match to TRBD2 covers 10 bases. CDR1 is SGHVS and CDR2 is FNYEAQ in the germline V gene. The CDR3 has 21 amino acids. After removal of 5 bases from V and 3 bases from J, the junction contained 21 bases not matched to a gene. CDR3 sequence: CASSPTTGQGLAYSDTGELFF. The CDR3 region has the DNA TGTGCCAGCAGCCCCACGACCGGCCAGGGACTAGCGTATTCGGACACCGGGGAGCTGTTTTTT. Combining the CDR3 with reference TRBV7-6 and TRBJ2-2 gives the whole variable domain GAGVSQSPRYKVTKRGQDVALRCDPISGHVSLYWYRQALGQGPEFLTYFNYEAQQDKSGLPNDRFSAERPEGSISTLTIQRTEQRDSAMYRCASSPTTGQGLAYSDTGELFFGEGSRLTVL.